A selection of T cell receptor beta chains follows, all from one sample in a study of identical twins. TCRdb re-called the 5' RACE reads with MiXCR, one entry per CDR3 protein. The sample contains 600,000 to 850,000 distinct CDR3 sequences, about 20% of which appear only once. These records were also assigned to another study, of T cells expressing NK-cell markers.

The sequencing input was PBMCs. The receptors come from a woman between 18 and 30 years old in good health. Each CDR3 is given without its conserved first and last residue. D genes are given only for firm matches.

D,V,CDR3
NA,TRBV7-2,ASSLGSSATGTQY
NA,TRBV9,ASSIGRNGHEQF
TRBD2,TRBV3-1,ASSKGLARGGEQY
TRBD1,TRBV20-1,SAWTGDVYGYT
NA,TRBV12-3/TRBV12-4,ASSSRDLISYSNQPQH
TRBD2,TRBV6-5,ASSYTLAGASYEQY
NA,TRBV18,ASRRSSRGEETQY
NA,TRBV20-1,SARFRQGAYNEQF
TRBD1,TRBV10-3,ATATDRLRADTQY
NA,TRBV12-3/TRBV12-4,ASSFGGSSSYEQY
TRBD1,TRBV5-1,ASSSGQGVSLYEQY
TRBD2,TRBV18,ASSPPSGSTDTQY
NA,TRBV5-1,ASSFLAFGGEQF
TRBD1,TRBV18,ASSPTGGANTEAF
TRBD2,TRBV11-2,ASSGRTSVAHNEQF
TRBD2,TRBV5-1,ASSLAGTSGGAMNEQF
TRBD1,TRBV18,ASSPLPGGTGPYEQY
NA,TRBV7-2,ASSLSRLGETQY
NA,TRBV7-2,ASSLINRVADTQY
NA,TRBV7-9,ASRPQGTSTDTQY
NA,TRBV11-1,ASSRDFPDTQY
NA,TRBV27,ASSFRGVGNSPLH
NA,TRBV7-2,ASSLQGHGLAKNIQY
NA,TRBV5-1,ASRIGTGDITREQY
NA,TRBV7-6,ASSGGGGPDTQY
NA,TRBV5-1,ASSLASVWGNEQF
NA,TRBV20-1,SARTASTDTQY
NA,TRBV11-2,ASSLTPRDQPQH
NA,TRBV20-1,SGSLRGRTDTQY